Shown below are 24 T cell receptor beta chains from a single sample sequenced in a study of blood T cell repertoires in COVID-19. Using immunoSEQ multiplex PCR, the repertoire was profiled, and TCRdb retains in-frame clones only, with some absent. The sample comprises roughly 260,000 clones, more than 65% of which are singletons, and roughly 4.2% rests with the top ten. The material sequenced was peripheral blood. The receptors here all came from a woman between 35 and 50 years old with active or convalescent COVID-19.

V and J are TRBV18 and TRBJ2-3, with 10 bases that match TRBD1. V lost 3 bases and J lost 6; bases outside the gene matches: 3. CDR1 is KGHSH, CDR2 LQKENI, per germline. The CDR3 sequence is 14 residues long. Here the CDR3 reads CASSPTGGRDTQYF. The CDR3 region has the DNA TGTGCCAGCTCACCGACAGGGGGCCGGGATACGCAGTATTTT.

This chain joins TRBV18 and TRBJ2-3, with 10 bases fitting TRBD2. From germline, CDR1 is KGHSH and CDR2 LQKENI. Trimming cost V 3 bases and J 4 bases; bases outside gene matches: 10. The CDR3 extends over 17 amino acids. CDR3 bases: TGTGCCAGCTCACCCTTCGCCCTAGCGGGGGTTTCAGATACGCAGTATTTT. This encodes CASSPFALAGVSDTQYF.

For the CDR3, the DNA is TGTGCCACCCCAAGGACCTCGGGGGACACCGGGGAGCTGTTTTTT. Amino acid sequence: CATPRTSGDTGELFF. V and J are TRBV24-1 and TRBJ2-2; D is possibly TRBD2 (6 bases). The CDR3 is 15 residues long. Trimming took off 9 bases at V and 3 bases at J, with 16 bases between the two ends. Germline lookup yields CDR1 KGHDR and CDR2 SFDVKD.

The rearrangement uses TRBV4-1 and TRBJ1-5; TRBD1 aligns across 10 bases. Trimming at V came to 4 bases and at J to 2 bases, leaving 11 bases not matched to a gene. CDR3 length: 18 amino acids. Germline lookup yields CDR1 MGHRA and CDR2 YSYEKL. The CDR3 nucleotides read TGCGCCAGCAGCCCGACAGGGGGCAGAATAGCGGGCAATCAGCCCCAGCATTTT. Translating gives CASSPTGGRIAGNQPQHF.

For this clone: This specimen includes other DNA sequences encoding the same CDR3. V and J are TRBV11-2 and TRBJ2-3; tentatively, D is TRBD2 (5 bases). Germline values: CDR1 SGHAT, CDR2 FQNNGV. The length of the CDR3 is 13 residues. With 1 base removed from V and 3 bases from J, the gap between germline ends came to 5 bases. The chain's CDR3 is CASSLGGTDTQYF. Written as DNA, the CDR3 is TGTGCCAGCAGCTTAGGCGGGACAGATACGCAGTATTTT.

Remarks on this clone: This same CDR3 is encoded by further DNA sequences in the sample. CDR3 sequence (DNA): TGTGCCAGCAGCTTGGGTCGGGGAGATGGGGGAGGTGGCTACACCTTC. Translation: CASSLGRGDGGGGYTF. This chain joins TRBV5-5 and TRBJ1-2; D may be TRBD1 (5 bases). V was pared by 0 bases and J by 7 bases, with 19 bases between. The CDR3 consists of 16 residues. Germline loops: CDR1 SGHKS, CDR2 YYEKEE (reference sequence). The full variable domain, its missing parts supplied by reference TRBV5-5 and TRBJ1-2, is DAGVTQSPTHLIKTRGQQVTLRCSPISGHKSVSWYQQVLGQGPQFIFQYYEKEERGRGNFPDRFSARQFPNYSSELNVNALLLGDSALYLCASSLGRGDGGGGYTFGSGTRLTVV.

V and J are TRBV11-3 and TRBJ1-1; tentative D call: TRBD1 (5 bases). The germline V and J ends were trimmed by 2 bases and 3 bases, with 10 bases remaining between them. CDR1 and CDR2 (germline): SGHNT, YENEEA. The CDR3 runs to 14 residues. CDR3 sequence reads: CASSLQGGDTEAFF. CDR3 coding DNA: TGTGCCAGCAGCTTACAGGGCGGAGACACTGAAGCTTTCTTT.

The chain uses TRBV13 and TRBJ1-1; D unclear. Germline CDR1 reads PRHDT; CDR2 reads FYEKMQ (reference sequence). This CDR3 comprises 16 residues. Deletions cut 2 bases from V and 2 bases from J, with 15 bases between. The CDR3: CASSLRLTATNTEAFF. The CDR3 coding sequence is TGTGCCAGCAGCTTACGACTAACAGCGACTAACACTGAAGCTTTCTTT.

This chain joins TRBV11-2 and TRBJ2-7; 7 bases line up with TRBD1. The germline CDR1 and CDR2 sequences are SGHAT and FQNNGV. Trimming at V came to 5 bases and at J to 0 bases, leaving 13 bases not matched to a gene. The CDR3 sequence is 17 residues long. The CDR3 sequence is CASSAKRDSYSSYEQYF. CDR3 nucleotide sequence: TGTGCCAGCAGCGCAAAACGGGACAGCTACTCCTCCTACGAGCAGTACTTC.

The chain recombines TRBV4-1 with TRBJ2-7; 9 positions agree with TRBD1. The germline V gene encodes CDR1 MGHRA and CDR2 YSYEKL. J gave up 5 bases and V 6 bases, and 11 bases lay outside the gene matches. This CDR3 region has 15 residues. DNA for the CDR3: TGCGCCAGCAGTCAGAGGACAGGGGTAAGGGACGAGCAGTACTTC. It yields the protein CASSQRTGVRDEQYF.

This clone was observed a handful of times. CDR3 sequence reads: CASSAWGGETQYF. The CDR3 DNA is TGTGCCAGCAGCGCCTGGGGGGGGGAGACCCAGTACTTC. V usage is TRBV9 and J usage is TRBJ2-5, with TRBD2 identical over 7 bases. The junction had 4 bases not matched to a gene; V was cut back by 3 bases and J by 5 bases. CDR3 length equals 13 residues. CDR1 and CDR2 from the germline V gene are SGDLS and YYNGEE.

The chain carries TRBV7-6 and TRBJ1-4; a possible D gene is TRBD1 (6 bases). Germline assignment: CDR1 SGHVS and CDR2 FNYEAQ. This CDR3 is 18 amino acids long. V was pared by 1 base and J by 3 bases, with 18 bases between. In DNA form, the CDR3 reads TGTGCCAGCAGCTTAGGACCACAGGGAAATGCCGCTAATGAAAAACTGTTTTTT. The encoded protein is CASSLGPQGNAANEKLFF.

The chain employs TRBV6-5 and TRBJ1-5, with D perhaps matching TRBD1 (5 bases). V lost 7 bases and J 3 bases, leaving 10 bases between the germline ends. CDR3 length equals 13 residues. Germline CDR1 and CDR2: MNHEY and SVGAGI. As DNA, the CDR3 is TGTGCCAGCACAGACAGCTACAATCAGCCCCAGCATTTT. As protein: CASTDSYNQPQHF.

The chain recombines TRBV29-1 with TRBJ1-4, with D tentatively TRBD1 (5 bases). Germline V gene sequence: CDR1 SQVTM, CDR2 ANQGSEA. Trimming stripped 5 bases from V and 3 bases from J, with 13 bases between. The CDR3 covers 14 residues. The DNA of the CDR3 is TGCAGCGTTCATCAAGACAGTTCTAATGAAAAACTGTTTTTT. Protein sequence: CSVHQDSSNEKLFF.

The chain couples TRBV12-5 to TRBJ2-5, with no clear D. Trimming shortened V by 6 bases and J by 3 bases, and 8 bases separated the two germline ends. CDR1 is LGHNT, CDR2 FRNRAP, per germline. The CDR3 sequence is 12 residues long. The DNA of the CDR3 is TGTGCTAGTGGCCTAAACGAAGAGACCCAGTACTTC. Its protein product is CASGLNEETQYF.

The CDR3 coding sequence is TGTGCCAGCAGCTTAGTCGGTGGAGGTGAAAAACTGTTTTTT. It specifies CASSLVGGGEKLFF. The rearrangement uses TRBV7-9 and TRBJ1-4; D call uncertain. Germline values: CDR1 SEHNR, CDR2 FQNEAQ (reference sequence). The germline V and J ends were trimmed by 1 base and 7 bases, with 10 bases remaining between them. This CDR3 spans 14 amino acids.

This clone was observed a handful of times. V usage is TRBV5-8 and J usage is TRBJ1-1; 7 nucleotides align to TRBD1. CDR1 is SGHTS, CDR2 YDEGEE, per germline. The length of the CDR3 is 14 residues. Germline trimming cut 5 bases from V and 6 bases from J; bases unmatched to any gene: 10. CDR3 nucleotide sequence: TGTGCCAGCAGTAACACGGACAGGCTTTCTGAAGCTTTCTTT. It translates to CASSNTDRLSEAFF.

The V and J genes are TRBV23-1 and TRBJ2-6; D unclear. TRBV23-1 is an ORF for which the function is uncertain. The CDR3 has 16 residues. The ends were cut back, 0 bases at V and 0 bases at J, with 6 bases in the middle. The CDR3 is CASSQSSGSGANVLTF. DNA for the CDR3: TGCGCCAGCAGTCAATCCTCAGGCTCTGGGGCCAACGTCCTGACTTTC.

The rearrangement uses TRBV10-2 and TRBJ2-1; 9 bases agree with TRBD2. The CDR3 totals 15 residues. Germline assignment: CDR1 WSHSY and CDR2 SAAADI. V shed 2 bases and J 8 bases; nucleotides not matched to a gene: 7. CDR3 in amino acids: CASSEAGGAWDEQFF. The CDR3 DNA is TGCGCCAGCAGTGAGGCGGGGGGGGCTTGGGATGAGCAGTTCTTC.

V and J are TRBV2 and TRBJ1-1; D uncertain. From germline, CDR1 is SNHLY and CDR2 FYNNEI. Deletions cut 5 bases from V and 1 base from J, with 11 bases between. This CDR3 is built from 14 residues. CDR3 sequence (DNA): TGTGCCAGCAGTCCTGACATCCAGAACACTGAAGCTTTCTTT. It codes for CASSPDIQNTEAFF.

The V and J genes are TRBV20-1 and TRBJ2-5, with 9 bases lining up with TRBD2. J gave up 1 base and V 5 bases, and 8 bases lay outside the gene matches. CDR1 DFQATT and CDR2 SNEGSKA come from the germline V gene (reference sequence). The CDR3 contains 15 residues. This CDR3 reads CSAGGGSGGQETQYF. DNA of the CDR3: TGCAGTGCTGGTGGGGGTAGCGGGGGCCAAGAGACCCAGTACTTC.

The chain recombines TRBV12-3 or TRBV12-4 with TRBJ2-7, with D possibly matching TRBD1 (5 bases). This CDR3 has 13 residues. Trimming cost V 6 bases and J 2 bases, with 11 bases left between them. The DNA of the CDR3 is TGTGCCAGCAGGCGAGACAGCACCTACGAGCAGTACTTC. Translated, it gives CASRRDSTYEQYF.

This clone showed up just a few times. The chain joins TRBV6-5 to TRBJ1-5; D remains unclear. V was cut by 10 bases and J by 6 bases, with 16 bases left in between. The CDR3 has 13 amino acids. The germline V gene encodes CDR1 MNHEY and CDR2 SVGAGI. CDR3 loop: CATFRAAGQPQHF. The CDR3 DNA reads TGTGCCACCTTCCGGGCCGCGGGTCAGCCCCAGCATTTT.

The chain employs TRBV4-2 and TRBJ1-1, with TRBD1 matching 11 bases. From germline, CDR1 is LGHNA and CDR2 YNFKEQ. After removal of 0 bases from V and 4 bases from J, the junction contained 1 base not matched to a gene. The CDR3 has 15 amino acids. DNA for the CDR3: TGTGCCAGCAGCCAAGAGGGACAGGGGGGCACTGAAGCTTTCTTT. Protein sequence: CASSQEGQGGTEAFF.